These 21 T cell receptor beta chains originate from one sample sequenced in a study of shared clonotypes between healthy human individuals. TCRdb's table, derived via immunoSEQ multiplex PCR, lists solely in-frame clones and lacks some. This sample yields around 1.1 million clones, of which approximately 75% are seen a single time; roughly 0.9% belongs to the top ten. Sequencing was done on a sample of memory CD4+ T cells from PBMCs. Described subset: CD45RA-negative fraction. The receptors derive from a young man in good health. Some clones in this sample may be carry-over from other donors' samples.

V and J are TRBV11-2 and TRBJ2-1; no reliable D call. Trimming removed 2 bases at V and 11 bases at J, with 10 bases between. The CDR3 extends over 12 amino acids. Germline V gives CDR1 SGHAT, CDR2 FQNNGV. The CDR3 nucleotides are TGTGCCAGCAGCTTAAGTGACACCCAGCAGTTCTTC. The encoded protein is CASSLSDTQQFF. The full variable domain, rest sourced from reference TRBV11-2 and TRBJ2-1, is EAGVAQSPRYKIIEKRQSVAFWCNPISGHATLYWYQQILGQGPKLLIQFQNNGVVDDSQLPKDRFSAERLKGVDSTLKIQPAKLEDSAVYLCASSLSDTQQFFGPGTRLTVL.

This clone has just a few counts. The chain combines TRBV10-1 with TRBJ2-7, with D possibly being TRBD2 (5 bases). CDR3 length: 13 residues. Trimming removed 5 bases at V and 4 bases at J, with 12 bases between. From germline, CDR1 is WNHNN and CDR2 SYGVQD (reference sequence). CDR3 coding DNA: TGCGCCAGCAGTAGGGAGCTAGCATACGAGCAGTACTTC. Translating it yields CASSRELAYEQYF.

V is TRBV7-7 and J is TRBJ2-1; 9 nucleotides line up with TRBD1. Germline loops: CDR1 SSHAT, CDR2 FNYEAQ (reference sequence). The CDR3 sequence is 15 residues long. V dropped 4 bases and J dropped 7; count of bases not matched to a gene: 8. CDR3 DNA: TGTGCCAGCAGCTCAAGCCCGGGACAGGGAAATGAGCAGTTCTTC. It specifies CASSSSPGQGNEQFF.

V usage is TRBV28 and J usage is TRBJ1-5; the D gene is possibly TRBD1 (6 bases). Germline V CDR1 and CDR2: MDHEN, SYDVKM. The CDR3 runs 16 residues. V was pared by 7 bases and J by 7 bases, with 23 bases between. The CDR3 here is CASNDRTRVFAQPQHF. The CDR3 bases are TGTGCCAGCAACGACAGGACGAGGGTATTCGCCCAGCCCCAGCATTTT.

The V call is TRBV28, the J call TRBJ1-1; a possible D gene is TRBD1 (5 bases). Germline V lookup: CDR1 MDHEN, CDR2 SYDVKM. This CDR3 comprises 15 residues. The ends were cut back, 11 bases at V and 2 bases at J, with 21 bases in the middle. The CDR3 DNA sequence: TGTGCCGCTATTATGGGGGGTACCGGTAACACTGAAGCTTTCTTT. Translated, it gives CAAIMGGTGNTEAFF.

The V call is TRBV28, the J call TRBJ1-1, with D perhaps TRBD1 (5 bases). The V end was cut by 4 bases, the J end by 0 bases, with 18 bases between. Germline CDR1 reads MDHEN; CDR2 reads SYDVKM. The CDR3 loop spans 17 amino acids. This chain's CDR3 is CASSSLGPGGVNTEAFF. The CDR3 nucleotides are TGTGCCAGCAGTTCCCTCGGGCCGGGGGGGGTGAACACTGAAGCTTTCTTT.

The rearrangement joins TRBV18 to TRBJ2-1, with D uncertain. The V gene's germline CDR1 is KGHSH and CDR2 LQKENI. The length of the CDR3 is 13 residues. Trimming took off 3 bases at V and 6 bases at J, with 9 bases between the two ends. The CDR3 DNA is TGTGCCAGCTCACCGGTCCCAAGCAATGAGCAGTTCTTC. Protein product: CASSPVPSNEQFF.

The rearrangement joins TRBV14 to TRBJ1-1; 8 nucleotides match TRBD1. CDR1 and CDR2 from the germline V gene are SGHDN and FVKESK. The length of the CDR3 is 15 residues. V was clipped by 6 bases and J by 4 bases; unmatched bases: 10. CDR3 nucleotide sequence: TGTGCCAGCAGTTTCAGGACAGGGCGGTTCACTGAAGCTTTCTTT. It yields the protein CASSFRTGRFTEAFF.

The gene calls are TRBV18 and TRBJ1-2; tentatively, D is TRBD1 (5 bases). V lost 3 bases and J 8 bases, leaving 13 bases between the germline ends. CDR1 and CDR2 from the germline V gene are KGHSH and LQKENI. This CDR3 has 13 residues. The CDR3 sequence is CASSPGQGKGYTF. CDR3 DNA sequence: TGTGCCAGCTCACCGGGGCAGGGAAAGGGCTACACCTTC.

This chain links TRBV9 with TRBJ2-7; 9 bases fit TRBD2. Trimming removed 0 bases from V and 5 bases from J; junction bases left unmatched: 6. The length of the CDR3 is 15 residues. CDR1 and CDR2 (germline): SGDLS, YYNGEE. This CDR3 is CASSVGSAGGHEQYF. The CDR3, as DNA: TGTGCCAGCAGCGTAGGTTCGGCGGGAGGGCACGAGCAGTACTTC.

V is TRBV21-1 and J is TRBJ2-7; the table's TRBD1 call for D was not verified on the DNA. TRBV21-1 is a documented pseudogene. This CDR3 comprises 14 residues. The CDR3 loop is CASSKRAGFYEQYF. The CDR3 DNA follows: TGTGCCAGCAGCAAAAGGGCAGGGTTCTACGAGCAGTACTTC.

The genes are TRBV12-5 and TRBJ1-1; 9 bases match TRBD1. The germline V gene has CDR1 LGHNT and CDR2 FRNRAP. The CDR3 spans 15 residues. Trimming took 8 bases from V and 5 from J; bases not matched to a gene: 12. The CDR3 spells CASLPGQGRKTEAFF. The CDR3 DNA reads as TGTGCTAGTCTCCCGGGACAGGGAAGAAAGACTGAAGCTTTCTTT.

In DNA form, the CDR3 reads TGTGCCAGTACCCCCAGGGGACAGGGTGGAGAGACCCAGTACTTC. This encodes CASTPRGQGGETQYF. This chain uses TRBV7-3 with TRBJ2-5; TRBD1 matches 9 bases. With V trimmed by 9 bases and J by 4 bases, 12 bases remained unmatched. This CDR3 is 15 amino acids long. Germline assignment: CDR1 SGHTA and CDR2 FQGTGA.

The CDR3 protein is CASARDRGTQETQYF. The CDR3 DNA is TGTGCCAGCGCTCGGGACAGGGGGACTCAAGAGACCCAGTACTTC. The rearrangement links TRBV2 to TRBJ2-5; the match to TRBD1 covers 11 bases. V shed 8 bases and J 2 bases; nucleotides not matched to a gene: 7. This CDR3 comprises 15 residues. Germline-derived CDR1 and CDR2 are SNHLY and FYNNEI. Supplemented by reference TRBV2 and TRBJ2-5, the full variable domain reads EPEVTQTPSHQVTQMGQEVILRCVPISNHLYFYWYRQILGQKVEFLVSFYNNEISEKSEIFDDQFSVERPDGSNFTLKIRSTKLEDSAMYFCASARDRGTQETQYFGPGTRLLVL.

The chain links TRBV4-2 to TRBJ1-2, with D possibly matching TRBD1 (5 bases). The CDR3 has 15 amino acids. Germline V CDR1 and CDR2: LGHNA, YNFKEQ. With 4 bases removed from V and 2 bases from J, the gap between germline ends came to 14 bases. CDR3 DNA sequence: TGTGCCAGCAGCCGACCCGGGACGGCCAACTATGGCTACACCTTC. Protein sequence: CASSRPGTANYGYTF.

This clone has just one count. J is TRBJ1-3 and V is TRBV5-4; 7 positions match TRBD1. After removal of 4 bases from V and 4 bases from J, the junction contained 8 bases not matched to a gene. This CDR3 contains 15 residues. The germline V gene encodes CDR1 SGHNT and CDR2 YYREEE (reference sequence). CDR3 residues: CASSRLETGGNTIYF. The CDR3 DNA sequence: TGTGCCAGCAGCCGACTAGAGACAGGGGGAAACACCATATATTTT.

The CDR3 sequence: CASSRDAWQNTEAFF. The CDR3, as DNA: TGTGCCAGCAGCCGCGACGCGTGGCAGAACACTGAAGCTTTCTTT. The chain recombines TRBV6-5 with TRBJ1-1; D gene uncertain. The CDR3 is 15 amino acids. CDR1 MNHEY and CDR2 SVGAGI come from the germline V gene. V shed 6 bases and J shed 1 base, with 15 bases lying between them.

This chain links TRBV5-1 with TRBJ2-1, with TRBD2 identical over 13 bases. This CDR3 comprises 16 residues. The germline CDR1 and CDR2 sequences are SGHRS and YFSETQ. V was clipped by 2 bases and J by 8 bases; unmatched bases: 7. In nucleotides, the CDR3 is TGCGCCAGCAGCTTCGGACTAGCGGGAGTTGGGGATGAGCAGTTCTTC. Translated: CASSFGLAGVGDEQFF.

This chain links TRBV28 with TRBJ2-3, with TRBD2 matching 10 bases. CDR1 and CDR2 (germline): MDHEN, SYDVKM. The V segment lost 6 bases and the J segment 8 bases; nucleotides outside the gene matches: 8. There are 14 residues in the CDR3. DNA for the CDR3: TGTGCCAGCAGCGCCGGGACTAGCGACGGTACGCAGTATTTT. It encodes CASSAGTSDGTQYF.

The genes are TRBV2 and TRBJ2-2, with TRBD2 as a possible D gene (5 bases). Trimming took off 6 bases at V and 3 bases at J, with 5 bases between the two ends. The CDR3 consists of 12 residues. Germline loops: CDR1 SNHLY, CDR2 FYNNEI. CDR3 DNA sequence: TGTGCCAGCAGGAGGGACACCGGGGAGCTGTTTTTT. Its protein is CASRRDTGELFF.

V is TRBV28 and J is TRBJ1-2; 7 bases align to TRBD1. V was clipped by 5 bases and J by 5 bases; unmatched bases: 8. In germline, CDR1 is MDHEN, CDR2 SYDVKM. The CDR3 totals 14 residues. CDR3 region: CASSDKGAGYGYTF. The CDR3 DNA sequence: TGTGCCAGCAGTGATAAGGGGGCAGGGTATGGCTACACCTTC.